These T cell receptor beta chains were read from a single sample in a study of T cells in localized non-small cell lung cancer. Profiled with immunoSEQ multiplex PCR; TCRdb holds only in-frame clones, not every one. This sample has around 11,000 clones, with less than 35% found just once. Here the sequenced sample was lung tumor tissue, taken before any cancer treatment. Receptor source: a man aged 40 to 75 with stage I lung adenocarcinoma. CDR3s include the opening cysteine and the closing phenylalanine or tryptophan. The D gene is left open where the match is weak. Only some rows state a clone size, as once, few, many or a class for expanded clones.

j_gene: TRBJ2-7
v_gene: TRBV11-3
abundance: many
len: 14
d_gene: NA
CDR3aa: CASSYGQGVYEQYF
CDR3nt: TGTGCCAGCAGCTACGGACAAGGGGTATACGAGCAGTACTTC

j_gene: TRBJ1-2
v_gene: TRBV30
abundance: NA
len: 17
d_gene: NA
CDR3aa: CAWSVRPTGRATYGYTF
CDR3nt: TGTGCCTGGAGTGTACGCCCCACAGGGAGGGCCACCTATGGCTACACCTTC

j_gene: TRBJ2-7
v_gene: TRBV12-1
abundance: NA
len: 17
d_gene: NA
CDR3aa: CASSFLVPGQGYYEQYF
CDR3nt: TGTGCCAGCAGCTTTTTAGTCCCGGGACAGGGCTACTACGAGCAGTACTTC

j_gene: TRBJ1-1
v_gene: TRBV18
abundance: NA
len: 15
d_gene: TRBD1
CDR3aa: CASSPQGAVGTEAFF
CDR3nt: TGTGCCAGCTCACCGCAGGGGGCGGTAGGAACTGAAGCTTTCTTT

j_gene: TRBJ2-2
v_gene: TRBV6-8
abundance: NA
len: 17
d_gene: NA
CDR3aa: CASSPLWGTVNTGELFF
CDR3nt: TGTGCCAGCAGCCCCCTTTGGGGGACGGTGAACACCGGGGAGCTGTTTTTT

j_gene: TRBJ1-2
v_gene: TRBV10-2
abundance: NA
len: 13
d_gene: NA
CDR3aa: CASSEQQDYGYTF
CDR3nt: TGCGCCAGCAGTGAGCAACAGGATTATGGCTACACCTTC

j_gene: TRBJ1-6
v_gene: TRBV10-2
abundance: NA
len: 14
d_gene: NA
CDR3aa: CASSDEGRNSPLHF
CDR3nt: TGCGCCAGCAGTGATGAGGGGAGGAATTCACCCCTCCACTTT

j_gene: TRBJ1-2
v_gene: TRBV30
abundance: NA
len: 13
d_gene: TRBD1
CDR3aa: CAWSSGGRTGYTF
CDR3nt: TGTGCCTGGAGTTCAGGGGGCCGCACCGGCTACACCTTC

j_gene: TRBJ1-2
v_gene: TRBV6-8
abundance: few
len: 13
d_gene: NA
CDR3aa: CASKMDSYYGYTF
CDR3nt: TGTGCCAGCAAGATGGACAGTTACTATGGCTACACCTTC

j_gene: TRBJ1-6
v_gene: TRBV5-1
abundance: NA
len: 16
d_gene: NA
CDR3aa: CASSLSGPSYNSPLHF
CDR3nt: TGCGCCAGCAGCTTGTCGGGGCCCTCCTATAATTCACCCCTCCACTTT

j_gene: TRBJ1-2
v_gene: TRBV9
abundance: NA
len: 13
d_gene: NA
CDR3aa: CASSVEGDDGYTF
CDR3nt: TGTGCCAGCAGTGTGGAAGGGGATGATGGCTACACCTTC

j_gene: TRBJ2-1
v_gene: TRBV29-1
abundance: NA
len: 13
d_gene: TRBD1
CDR3aa: CSVGGDSSNEQFF
CDR3nt: TGCAGCGTTGGTGGGGACAGCTCCAATGAGCAGTTCTTC

j_gene: TRBJ2-3
v_gene: TRBV11-3
abundance: many
len: 14
d_gene: TRBD1
CDR3aa: CASSQDRVGDTQYF
CDR3nt: TGTGCCAGCAGCCAGGACAGGGTGGGAGATACGCAGTATTTT

j_gene: TRBJ1-2
v_gene: TRBV6-8
abundance: few
len: 16
d_gene: NA
CDR3aa: CAISGSLDSRLYGYTF
CDR3nt: TGTGCCATCAGTGGGAGCCTGGACAGTCGTCTCTATGGCTACACCTTC

j_gene: TRBJ1-2
v_gene: TRBV30
abundance: NA
len: 13
d_gene: TRBD1
CDR3aa: CAWRGTGGYGYTF
CDR3nt: TGTGCCTGGAGGGGGACAGGGGGCTATGGCTACACCTTC

j_gene: TRBJ2-3
v_gene: TRBV9
abundance: few
len: 17
d_gene: TRBD1
CDR3aa: CASSHSQGVTYTDTQYF
CDR3nt: TGTGCCAGCAGTCATTCACAGGGGGTAACGTACACAGATACGCAGTATTTT

j_gene: TRBJ2-1
v_gene: TRBV11-3
abundance: many
len: 16
d_gene: NA
CDR3aa: CASSPTGTLTYNEQFF
CDR3nt: TGTGCCAGCAGCCCTACCGGGACCCTAACCTACAATGAGCAGTTCTTC

j_gene: TRBJ1-3
v_gene: TRBV9
abundance: few
len: 15
d_gene: NA
CDR3aa: CASSVDGQEGNTIYF
CDR3nt: TGTGCCAGCAGCGTAGATGGGCAGGAAGGAAACACCATATATTTT

j_gene: TRBJ1-3
v_gene: TRBV5-1
abundance: NA
len: 15
d_gene: TRBD1
CDR3aa: CASSLGTGTGNTIYF
CDR3nt: TGCGCCAGCAGCTTGGGGACAGGGACAGGAAACACCATATATTTT

j_gene: TRBJ1-4
v_gene: TRBV5-1
abundance: NA
len: 15
d_gene: NA
CDR3aa: CASSLRGATNEKLFF
CDR3nt: TGCGCCAGCAGCTTGCGGGGAGCAACTAATGAAAAACTGTTTTTT

j_gene: TRBJ1-5
v_gene: TRBV9
abundance: NA
len: 15
d_gene: TRBD1
CDR3aa: CASSDRTGGNQPQHF
CDR3nt: TGTGCCAGCAGTGATAGGACAGGGGGCAATCAGCCCCAGCATTTT

j_gene: TRBJ2-7
v_gene: TRBV6-8
abundance: NA
len: 16
d_gene: TRBD1
CDR3aa: CASSPNGTGVAYEQYF
CDR3nt: TGTGCCAGCAGCCCGAACGGTACAGGGGTGGCCTACGAGCAGTACTTC

j_gene: TRBJ1-6
v_gene: TRBV11-3
abundance: few
len: 16
d_gene: NA
CDR3aa: CASRTWGSSYNSPLHF
CDR3nt: TGTGCCAGCCGGACTTGGGGAAGCTCCTATAATTCACCCCTCCACTTT

j_gene: TRBJ2-7
v_gene: TRBV11-3
abundance: many
len: 16
d_gene: TRBD1
CDR3aa: CASSLPGQGASYEQYF
CDR3nt: TGTGCCAGCAGCCTTCCGGGACAGGGGGCCTCCTACGAGCAGTACTTC

j_gene: TRBJ2-3
v_gene: TRBV6-8
abundance: few
len: 15
d_gene: TRBD2
CDR3aa: CASSEGTSAADTQYF
CDR3nt: TGTGCCAGCAGTGAGGGGACTAGCGCGGCAGATACGCAGTATTTT

j_gene: TRBJ2-3
v_gene: TRBV18
abundance: NA
len: 14
d_gene: TRBD1
CDR3aa: CASSSTGVADTQYF
CDR3nt: TGTGCCAGCTCATCGACAGGGGTCGCAGATACGCAGTATTTT

j_gene: TRBJ1-5
v_gene: TRBV19
abundance: NA
len: 14
d_gene: NA
CDR3aa: CASSTLQGNQPQHF
CDR3nt: TGTGCCAGTAGTACCCTCCAGGGAAATCAGCCCCAGCATTTT

j_gene: TRBJ2-3
v_gene: TRBV19
abundance: NA
len: 15
d_gene: TRBD1
CDR3aa: CASSFLGTGGDTQYF
CDR3nt: TGTGCCAGTAGTTTTCTCGGGACAGGCGGGGATACGCAGTATTTT

j_gene: TRBJ2-5
v_gene: TRBV11-3
abundance: large
len: 14
d_gene: NA
CDR3aa: CASSLISRQETQYF
CDR3nt: TGTGCCAGCAGCTTGATTTCCAGACAAGAGACCCAGTACTTC

j_gene: TRBJ2-7
v_gene: TRBV11-3
abundance: few
len: 16
d_gene: NA
CDR3aa: CASSLDRDGNGYEQYF
CDR3nt: TGTGCCAGCAGCTTAGATCGGGACGGGAATGGATACGAGCAGTACTTC

j_gene: TRBJ1-6
v_gene: TRBV11-3
abundance: NA
len: 16
d_gene: TRBD1
CDR3aa: CASSTYGGTGSSPLHF
CDR3nt: TGTGCCAGCAGCACTTACGGGGGGACAGGGTCATCACCCCTCCACTTT

j_gene: TRBJ1-1
v_gene: TRBV18
abundance: NA
len: 14
d_gene: TRBD1
CDR3aa: CASSRGQADTEAFF
CDR3nt: TGTGCCAGCTCACGAGGACAGGCGGACACTGAAGCTTTCTTT

j_gene: TRBJ1-2
v_gene: TRBV2
abundance: NA
len: 16
d_gene: TRBD1
CDR3aa: CASSRNRDSNNYGYTF
CDR3nt: TGTGCCAGCAGCAGGAACCGGGACAGCAATAACTATGGCTACACCTTC

j_gene: TRBJ1-2
v_gene: TRBV19
abundance: NA
len: 14
d_gene: TRBD1
CDR3aa: CATRQGASDYGYTF
CDR3nt: TGTGCCACAAGACAGGGGGCGTCGGACTATGGCTACACCTTC

j_gene: TRBJ2-3
v_gene: TRBV29-1
abundance: NA
len: 16
d_gene: NA
CDR3aa: CSVELRPHGSTDTQYF
CDR3nt: TGCAGCGTTGAACTCCGTCCCCACGGGTCCACAGATACGCAGTATTTT

j_gene: TRBJ2-5
v_gene: TRBV27
abundance: NA
len: 17
d_gene: NA
CDR3aa: CASSFRFGGGTQETQYF
CDR3nt: NA

j_gene: TRBJ2-2
v_gene: TRBV19
abundance: few
len: 15
d_gene: NA
CDR3aa: CASRAGSLNTGELFF
CDR3nt: TGTGCCAGTAGAGCAGGGTCGTTGAACACCGGGGAGCTGTTTTTT

j_gene: TRBJ2-7
v_gene: TRBV10-2
abundance: NA
len: 14
d_gene: TRBD1
CDR3aa: CASSEKGTVYEQYF
CDR3nt: TGCGCCAGCAGTGAGAAAGGGACAGTCTACGAGCAGTACTTC

j_gene: TRBJ1-5
v_gene: TRBV19
abundance: NA
len: 16
d_gene: TRBD1
CDR3aa: CASSMLPGQRNQPQHF
CDR3nt: TGTGCCAGTAGTATGTTACCGGGACAGAGGAATCAGCCCCAGCATTTT

j_gene: TRBJ1-5
v_gene: TRBV11-3
abundance: NA
len: 14
d_gene: TRBD1
CDR3aa: CASSFETGNQPQHF
CDR3nt: TGTGCCAGCAGCTTCGAGACAGGGAATCAGCCCCAGCATTTT

j_gene: TRBJ2-5
v_gene: TRBV10-3
abundance: few
len: 15
d_gene: TRBD2
CDR3aa: CAISDLAGEGETQYF
CDR3nt: TGTGCCATCAGTGATCTAGCGGGGGAGGGAGAGACCCAGTACTTC

j_gene: TRBJ2-5
v_gene: TRBV1
abundance: NA
len: 18
d_gene: NA
CDR3aa: CASSQDRQGEIGGETQYF
CDR3nt: TGCGCCAGCAGCCAAGACCGACAGGGCGAGATAGGGGGAGAGACCCAGTACTTC

j_gene: TRBJ1-2
v_gene: TRBV25-1
abundance: NA
len: 14
d_gene: NA
CDR3aa: CASRGRGTVDGYTF
CDR3nt: TGTGCCAGCAGAGGGAGGGGGACGGTGGATGGCTACACCTTC

j_gene: TRBJ2-6
v_gene: TRBV9
abundance: NA
len: 17
d_gene: NA
CDR3aa: CAIGPRQVDSGANVLTF
CDR3nt: TGTGCCATAGGGCCGAGACAGGTGGACTCTGGGGCCAACGTCCTGACTTTC

j_gene: TRBJ2-1
v_gene: TRBV11-3
abundance: few
len: 15
d_gene: NA
CDR3aa: CASSPTVAAYNEQFF
CDR3nt: TGTGCCAGCAGCCCGACGGTCGCTGCCTACAATGAGCAGTTCTTC

j_gene: TRBJ1-1
v_gene: TRBV11-3
abundance: NA
len: 14
d_gene: NA
CDR3aa: CASSLSRANTEAFF
CDR3nt: TGTGCCAGCAGCTTAAGCCGGGCCAACACTGAAGCTTTCTTT

j_gene: TRBJ2-2
v_gene: TRBV9
abundance: few
len: 13
d_gene: NA
CDR3aa: CASSAMGTGELFF
CDR3nt: TGTGCCAGCAGTGCGATGGGTACCGGGGAGCTGTTTTTT

j_gene: TRBJ2-3
v_gene: TRBV5-1
abundance: NA
len: 14
d_gene: NA
CDR3aa: CASSLLEGADTQYF
CDR3nt: TGCGCCAGCAGCTTGTTGGAGGGGGCGGATACGCAGTATTTT

j_gene: TRBJ2-7
v_gene: TRBV10-2
abundance: NA
len: 13
d_gene: TRBD1
CDR3aa: CASSWGQVGEQYF
CDR3nt: TGCGCCAGCAGTTGGGGACAGGTTGGCGAGCAGTACTTC

j_gene: TRBJ1-4
v_gene: TRBV2
abundance: NA
len: 15
d_gene: TRBD1
CDR3aa: CASSKTGVLVEKLFF
CDR3nt: TGTGCCAGCAGCAAGACAGGGGTATTAGTTGAAAAACTGTTTTTT

j_gene: TRBJ2-7
v_gene: TRBV27
abundance: few
len: 15
d_gene: NA
CDR3aa: CASSRAGKRTYEQYF
CDR3nt: TGTGCCAGCAGTCGGGCAGGGAAGAGAACCTACGAGCAGTACTTC

j_gene: TRBJ2-7
v_gene: TRBV18
abundance: NA
len: 15
d_gene: NA
CDR3aa: CASSPGYRGSYEQYF
CDR3nt: TGTGCCAGCTCACCAGGCTATAGGGGTTCCTACGAGCAGTACTTC

j_gene: TRBJ2-2
v_gene: TRBV19
abundance: NA
len: 15
d_gene: NA
CDR3aa: CASSISGTLTGELFF
CDR3nt: TGTGCCAGTAGTATTTCCGGGACTCTTACCGGGGAGCTGTTTTTT

j_gene: TRBJ2-7
v_gene: TRBV5-1
abundance: NA
len: 16
d_gene: TRBD2
CDR3aa: CASSLQVGAGAYEQYF
CDR3nt: TGCGCCAGCAGCTTGCAGGTCGGGGCGGGGGCCTACGAGCAGTACTTC

j_gene: TRBJ1-3
v_gene: TRBV29-1
abundance: NA
len: 15
d_gene: TRBD1
CDR3aa: CSVAGQLSSGNTIYF
CDR3nt: TGCAGCGTTGCGGGACAGCTGAGCTCTGGAAACACCATATATTTT